This TCR beta chain emerged from a study of cytomegalovirus exposure and HLA in healthy donors. Study-wide results and caveats: Listed as cytomegalovirus-associated were approximately 160 TCR beta chains.

This CDR3 region has 18 residues. Germline V CDR1 and CDR2: GTSNPN, SVGIG (reference sequence). V was clipped by 1 base and J by 4 bases, with 25 bases between them. Concerning this clone itself: Its antigen remains unidentified.

Generated by immunoSEQ multiplex PCR, the TCRdb table keeps only in-frame clones and is missing some. This table holds about 110,000 clones, 88% found once. V and J are TRBV30 and TRBJ1-1; tentative D call: TRBD1 (5 bases). The specimen sequenced was PBMCs. This receptor was obtained from a woman aged 18-30 years in good health and CMV-seronegative. The CDR3 sequence: CAWSGLRGRPERSTEAFF. The CDR3 DNA follows: TGTGCCTGGAGTGGATTACGGGGGAGGCCCGAGAGGTCCACTGAAGCTTTCTTT.